The TCR beta chain described here comes from a study of blood T cells in healthy people across ages. Total RNA was extracted at no less than 5.5 micrograms per sample. The study's findings and limits: Naive T cell percentage showed a strong correlation with TCR beta diversity.

CDR3 length: 15 residues. Trimming took 5 bases from V and 6 from J; bases not matched to a gene: 12. Germline CDR1 MNHEY, CDR2 SMNVEV (reference sequence). A second PCR, run for about 6 to 12 cycles, used a sample-barcoded 5' primer plus a J-beta primer mix. Each CDR3 protein gets one entry after TCRdb re-called the 5' RACE reads with MiXCR. The data hold 450,000 to 700,000 distinct CDR3 sequences, with 27% observed a single time. This clonotype occurred a few times. Its antigen is still unknown. The genes are TRBV27 and TRBJ1-1, with 7 bases aligning to TRBD1. Sequenced: blood. The TCR sequence derives from an older woman in good health. The chain's CDR3 is CASSPYRGPKAEAFF. The CDR3 DNA sequence: TGTGCCAGCAGTCCATACAGGGGACCGAAGGCTGAAGCTTTCTTT.